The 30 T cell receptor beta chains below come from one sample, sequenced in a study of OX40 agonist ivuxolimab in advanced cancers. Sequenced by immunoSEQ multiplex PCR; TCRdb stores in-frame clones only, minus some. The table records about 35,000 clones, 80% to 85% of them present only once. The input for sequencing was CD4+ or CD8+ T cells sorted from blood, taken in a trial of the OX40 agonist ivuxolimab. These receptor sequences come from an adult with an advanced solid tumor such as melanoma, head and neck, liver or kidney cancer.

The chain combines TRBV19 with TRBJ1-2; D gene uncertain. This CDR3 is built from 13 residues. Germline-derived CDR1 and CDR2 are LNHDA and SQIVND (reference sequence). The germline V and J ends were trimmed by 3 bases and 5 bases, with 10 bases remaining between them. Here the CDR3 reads CASSISTPYGYTF. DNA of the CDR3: TGTGCCAGTAGTATCTCGACACCATATGGCTACACCTTC.

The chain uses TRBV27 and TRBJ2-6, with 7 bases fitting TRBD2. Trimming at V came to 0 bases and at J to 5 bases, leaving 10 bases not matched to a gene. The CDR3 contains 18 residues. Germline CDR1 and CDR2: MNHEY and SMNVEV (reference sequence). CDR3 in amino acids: CASSLSAGAMLRANVLTF. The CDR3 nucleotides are TGTGCCAGCAGTTTATCGGCGGGAGCTATGCTTCGGGCCAACGTCCTGACTTTC.

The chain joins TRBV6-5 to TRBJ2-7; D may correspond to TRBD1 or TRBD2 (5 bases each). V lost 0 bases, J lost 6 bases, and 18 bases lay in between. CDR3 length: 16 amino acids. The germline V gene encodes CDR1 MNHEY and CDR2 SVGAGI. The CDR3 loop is CASSYSPRTGGGEQYF. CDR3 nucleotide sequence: TGTGCCAGCAGTTACTCACCCCGCACGGGTGGGGGCGAGCAGTACTTC.

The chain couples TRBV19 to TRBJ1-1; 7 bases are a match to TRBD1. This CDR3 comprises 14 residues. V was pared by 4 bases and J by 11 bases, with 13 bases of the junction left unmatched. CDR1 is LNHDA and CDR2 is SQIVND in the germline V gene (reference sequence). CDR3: CASSTIGGEPGAFF. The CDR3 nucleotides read TGTGCCAGTAGTACGATAGGGGGCGAGCCAGGGGCTTTCTTT.

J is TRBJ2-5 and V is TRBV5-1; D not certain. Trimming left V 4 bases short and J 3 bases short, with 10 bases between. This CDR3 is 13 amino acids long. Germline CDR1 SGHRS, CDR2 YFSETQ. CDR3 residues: CASSVGREETQYF. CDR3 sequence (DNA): TGCGCCAGCAGCGTCGGAAGGGAAGAGACCCAGTACTTC. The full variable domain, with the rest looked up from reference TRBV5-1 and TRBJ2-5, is KAGVTQTPRYLIKTRGQQVTLSCSPISGHRSVSWYQQTPGQGLQFLFEYFSETQRNKGNFPGRFSGRQFSNSRSEMNVSTLELGDSALYLCASSVGREETQYFGPGTRLLVL.

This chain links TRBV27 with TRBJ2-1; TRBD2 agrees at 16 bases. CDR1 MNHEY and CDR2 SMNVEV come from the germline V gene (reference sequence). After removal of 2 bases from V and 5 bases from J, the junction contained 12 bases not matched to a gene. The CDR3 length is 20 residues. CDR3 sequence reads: CASSLRGTSGGARFDNEQFF. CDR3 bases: TGTGCCAGCAGTTTAAGAGGGACTAGCGGGGGGGCCAGGTTCGACAATGAGCAGTTCTTC.

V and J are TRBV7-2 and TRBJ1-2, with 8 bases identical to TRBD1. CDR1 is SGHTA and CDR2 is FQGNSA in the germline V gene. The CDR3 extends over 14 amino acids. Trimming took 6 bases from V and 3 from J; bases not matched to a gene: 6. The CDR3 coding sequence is TGTGCCAGCAGGCCTCAGGGGGCGGACTATGGCTACACCTTC. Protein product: CASRPQGADYGYTF. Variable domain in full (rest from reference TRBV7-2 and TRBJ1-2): GAGVSQSPSNKVTEKGKDVELRCDPISGHTALYWYRQSLGQGLEFLIYFQGNSAPDKSGLPSDRFSAERTGGSVSTLTIQRTQQEDSAVYLCASRPQGADYGYTFGSGTRLTVV.

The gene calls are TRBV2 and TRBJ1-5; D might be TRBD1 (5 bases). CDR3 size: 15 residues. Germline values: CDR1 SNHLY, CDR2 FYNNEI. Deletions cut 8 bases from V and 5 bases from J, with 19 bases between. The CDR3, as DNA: TGTGCCAGCGGGCCCTACGGGGGAAACTATCAGCCCCAGCATTTT. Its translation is CASGPYGGNYQPQHF.

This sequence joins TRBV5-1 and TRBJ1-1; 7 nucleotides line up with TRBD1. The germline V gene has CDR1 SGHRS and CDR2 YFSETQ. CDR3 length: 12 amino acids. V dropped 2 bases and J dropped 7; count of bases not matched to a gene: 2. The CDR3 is CASSLQGNEAFF. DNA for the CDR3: TGCGCCAGCAGCTTACAGGGGAATGAAGCTTTCTTT.

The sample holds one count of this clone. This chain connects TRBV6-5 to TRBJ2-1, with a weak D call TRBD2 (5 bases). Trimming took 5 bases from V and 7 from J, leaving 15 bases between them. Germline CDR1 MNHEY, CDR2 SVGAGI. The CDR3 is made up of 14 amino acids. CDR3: CASSPTRGRNEQFF. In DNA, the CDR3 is TGTGCCAGCAGTCCCACCAGAGGGAGAAATGAGCAGTTCTTC.

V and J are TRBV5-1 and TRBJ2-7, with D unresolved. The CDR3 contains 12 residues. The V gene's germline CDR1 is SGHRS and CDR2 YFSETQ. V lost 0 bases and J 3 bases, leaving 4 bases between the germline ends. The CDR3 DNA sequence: TGCGCCAGCAGCTTGGGGATCTACGAGCAGTACTTC. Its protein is CASSLGIYEQYF. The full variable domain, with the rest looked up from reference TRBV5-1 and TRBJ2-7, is KAGVTQTPRYLIKTRGQQVTLSCSPISGHRSVSWYQQTPGQGLQFLFEYFSETQRNKGNFPGRFSGRQFSNSRSEMNVSTLELGDSALYLCASSLGIYEQYFGPGTRLTVT.

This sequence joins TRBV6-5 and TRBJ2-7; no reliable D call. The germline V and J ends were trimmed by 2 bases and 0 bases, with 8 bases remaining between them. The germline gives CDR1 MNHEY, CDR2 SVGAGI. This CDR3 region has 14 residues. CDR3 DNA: TGTGCCAGCAGTTACGGAAGTAGCTCCTACGAGCAGTACTTC. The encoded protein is CASSYGSSSYEQYF.

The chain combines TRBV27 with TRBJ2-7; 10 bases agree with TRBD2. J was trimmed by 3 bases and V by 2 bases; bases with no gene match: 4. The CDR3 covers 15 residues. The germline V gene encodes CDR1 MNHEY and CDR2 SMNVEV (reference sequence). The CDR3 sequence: CASSLSGRAVYEQYF. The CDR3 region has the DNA TGTGCCAGCAGTTTAAGCGGGAGGGCCGTCTACGAGCAGTACTTC.

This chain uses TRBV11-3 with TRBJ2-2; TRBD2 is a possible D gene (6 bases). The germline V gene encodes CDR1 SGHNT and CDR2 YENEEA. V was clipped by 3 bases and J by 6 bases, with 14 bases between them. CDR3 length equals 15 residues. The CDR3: CASSFDSGGAGELFF. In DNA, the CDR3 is TGTGCCAGCAGCTTTGATAGCGGTGGTGCCGGGGAGCTGTTTTTT.

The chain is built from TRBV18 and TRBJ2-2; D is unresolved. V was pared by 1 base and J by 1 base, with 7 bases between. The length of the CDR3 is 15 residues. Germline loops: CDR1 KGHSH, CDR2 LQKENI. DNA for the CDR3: TGTGCCAGCTCACCACGGTCGGAGAACACCGGGGAGCTGTTTTTT. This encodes CASSPRSENTGELFF.

The CDR3 nucleotides are TGTGCCAGCAGCGACCCCCTAGCGGGAGGATACAATGAGCAGTTCTTC. Protein sequence: CASSDPLAGGYNEQFF. The V call is TRBV9, the J call TRBJ2-1; TRBD2 matches at 11 bases. Germline V lookup: CDR1 SGDLS, CDR2 YYNGEE. This CDR3 comprises 16 residues. Germline trimming cut 3 bases from V and 4 bases from J; bases unmatched to any gene: 6.

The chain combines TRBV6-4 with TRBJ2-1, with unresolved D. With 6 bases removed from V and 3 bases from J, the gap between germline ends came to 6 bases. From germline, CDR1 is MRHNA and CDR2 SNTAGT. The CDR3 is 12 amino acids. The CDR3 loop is CASRPDYNEQFF. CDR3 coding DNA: TGTGCCAGCAGGCCGGACTACAATGAGCAGTTCTTC.

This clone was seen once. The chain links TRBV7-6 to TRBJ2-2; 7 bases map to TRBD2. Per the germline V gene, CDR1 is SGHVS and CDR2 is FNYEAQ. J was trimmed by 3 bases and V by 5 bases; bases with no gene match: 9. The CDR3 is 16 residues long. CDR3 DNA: TGTGCCAGCAGCCGGTTTGGCCTAGCGGACACCGGGGAGCTGTTTTTT. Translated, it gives CASSRFGLADTGELFF.

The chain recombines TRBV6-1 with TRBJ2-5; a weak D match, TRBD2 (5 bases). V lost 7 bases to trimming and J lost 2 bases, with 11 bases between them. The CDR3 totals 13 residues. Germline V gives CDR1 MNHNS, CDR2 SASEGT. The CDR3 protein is CASNHGLQETQYF. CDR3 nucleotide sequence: TGTGCCAGCAACCACGGACTGCAAGAGACCCAGTACTTC.

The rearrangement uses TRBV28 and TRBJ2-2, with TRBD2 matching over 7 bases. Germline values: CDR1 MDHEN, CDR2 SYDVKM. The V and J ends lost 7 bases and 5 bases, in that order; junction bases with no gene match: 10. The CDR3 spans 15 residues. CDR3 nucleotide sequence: TGTGCCAGCATCACGGGGAGGGCCCGAACCGGGGAGCTGTTTTTT. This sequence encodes CASITGRARTGELFF.

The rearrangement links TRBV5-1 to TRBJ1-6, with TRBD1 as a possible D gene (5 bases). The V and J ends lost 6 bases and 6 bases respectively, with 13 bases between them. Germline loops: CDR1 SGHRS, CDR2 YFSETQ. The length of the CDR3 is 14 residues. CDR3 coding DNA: TGCGCCAGCACGGGCGGGGGTGGTAATTCACCCCTCCACTTT. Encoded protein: CASTGGGGNSPLHF.

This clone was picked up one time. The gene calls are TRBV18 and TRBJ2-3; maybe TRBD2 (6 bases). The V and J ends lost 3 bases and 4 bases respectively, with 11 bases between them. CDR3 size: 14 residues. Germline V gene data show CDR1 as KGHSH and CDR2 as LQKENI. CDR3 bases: TGTGCCAGCTCACCCTACTGGGGGGCAGATACGCAGTATTTT. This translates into CASSPYWGADTQYF.

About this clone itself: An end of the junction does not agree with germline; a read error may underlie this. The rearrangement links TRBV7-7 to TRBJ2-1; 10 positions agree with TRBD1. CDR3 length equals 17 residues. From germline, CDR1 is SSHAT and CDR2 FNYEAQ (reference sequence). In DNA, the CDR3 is TGTGCTAGCAGCCCCTCCGCGAGGGGACAGGGGATAGGTGAGCAGTTCTTC. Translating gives CASSPSARGQGIGEQFF.

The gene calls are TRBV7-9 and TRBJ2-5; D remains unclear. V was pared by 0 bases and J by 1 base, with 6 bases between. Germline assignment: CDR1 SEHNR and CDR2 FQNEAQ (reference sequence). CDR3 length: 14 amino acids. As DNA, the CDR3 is TGTGCCAGCAGCTTAGCGGGCAGCCAAGAGACCCAGTACTTC. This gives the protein CASSLAGSQETQYF.

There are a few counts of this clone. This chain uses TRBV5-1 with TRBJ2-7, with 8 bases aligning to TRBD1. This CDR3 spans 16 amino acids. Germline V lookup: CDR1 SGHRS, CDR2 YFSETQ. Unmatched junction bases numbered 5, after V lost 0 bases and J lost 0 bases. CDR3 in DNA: TGCGCCAGCAGCTTGGATGGGACAGGTGGCTCCTACGAGCAGTACTTC. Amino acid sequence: CASSLDGTGGSYEQYF.

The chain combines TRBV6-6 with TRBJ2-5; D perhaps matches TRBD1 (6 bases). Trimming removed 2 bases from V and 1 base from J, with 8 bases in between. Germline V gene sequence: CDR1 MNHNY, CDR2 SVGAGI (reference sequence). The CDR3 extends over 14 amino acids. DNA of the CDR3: TGTGCCAGCAGTTACGGCAGGGGCCAAGAGACCCAGTACTTC. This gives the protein CASSYGRGQETQYF.

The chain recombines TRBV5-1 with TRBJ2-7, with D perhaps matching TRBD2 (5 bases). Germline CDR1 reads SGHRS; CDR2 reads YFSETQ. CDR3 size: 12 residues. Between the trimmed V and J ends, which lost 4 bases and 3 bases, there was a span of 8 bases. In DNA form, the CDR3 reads TGCGCCAGCAGCACGGGGTTCTACGAGCAGTACTTC. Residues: CASSTGFYEQYF.

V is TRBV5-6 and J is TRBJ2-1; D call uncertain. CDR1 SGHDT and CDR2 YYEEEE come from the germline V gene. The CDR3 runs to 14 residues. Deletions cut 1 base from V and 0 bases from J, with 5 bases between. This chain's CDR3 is CASSLYSSYNEQFF. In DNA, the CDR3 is TGTGCCAGCAGCTTGTACAGCTCCTACAATGAGCAGTTCTTC. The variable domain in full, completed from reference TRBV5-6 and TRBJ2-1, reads DAGVTQSPTHLIKTRGQQVTLRCSPKSGHDTVSWYQQALGQGPQFIFQYYEEEERQRGNFPDRFSGHQFPNYSSELNVNALLLGDSALYLCASSLYSSYNEQFFGPGTRLTVL.

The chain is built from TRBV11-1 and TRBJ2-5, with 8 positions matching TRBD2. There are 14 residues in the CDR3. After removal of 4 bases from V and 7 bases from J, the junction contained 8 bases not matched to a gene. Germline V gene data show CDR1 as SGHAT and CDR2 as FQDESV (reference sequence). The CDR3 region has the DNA TGTGCCAGCAGCTCCTCGGGGGGGGAATGGACCCAGTACTTC. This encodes CASSSSGGEWTQYF.

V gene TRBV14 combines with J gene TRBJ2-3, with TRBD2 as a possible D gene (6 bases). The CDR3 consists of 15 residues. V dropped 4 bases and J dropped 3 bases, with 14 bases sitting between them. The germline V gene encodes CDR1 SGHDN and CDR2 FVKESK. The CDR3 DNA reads TGTGCCAGCAGCCCACGACTAGGTGCAACAGATACGCAGTATTTT. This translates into CASSPRLGATDTQYF.